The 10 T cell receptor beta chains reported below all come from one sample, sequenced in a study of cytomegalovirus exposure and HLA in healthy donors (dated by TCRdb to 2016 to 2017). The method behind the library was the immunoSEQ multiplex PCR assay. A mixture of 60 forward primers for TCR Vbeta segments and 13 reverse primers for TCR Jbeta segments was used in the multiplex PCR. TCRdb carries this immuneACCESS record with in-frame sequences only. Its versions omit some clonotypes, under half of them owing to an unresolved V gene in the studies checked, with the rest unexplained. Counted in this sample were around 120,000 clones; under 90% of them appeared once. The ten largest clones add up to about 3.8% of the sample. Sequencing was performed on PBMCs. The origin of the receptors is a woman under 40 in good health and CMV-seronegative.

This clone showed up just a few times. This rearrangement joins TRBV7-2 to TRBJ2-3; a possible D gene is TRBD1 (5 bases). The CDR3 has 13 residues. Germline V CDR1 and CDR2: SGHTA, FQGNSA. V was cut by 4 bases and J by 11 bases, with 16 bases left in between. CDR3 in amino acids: CASSSVITREQYF. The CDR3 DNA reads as TGTGCCAGCAGCTCCGTGATTACCAGGGAGCAGTATTTT.

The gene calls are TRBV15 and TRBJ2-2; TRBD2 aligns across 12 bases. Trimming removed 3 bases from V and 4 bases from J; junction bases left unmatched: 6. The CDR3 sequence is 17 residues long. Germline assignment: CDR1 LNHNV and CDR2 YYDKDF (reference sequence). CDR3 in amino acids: CATSRGGLAGLTGELFF. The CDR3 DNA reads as TGTGCCACCAGCAGGGGGGGACTAGCGGGTCTCACCGGGGAGCTGTTTTTT. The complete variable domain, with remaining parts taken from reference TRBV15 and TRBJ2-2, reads DAMVIQNPRYQVTQFGKPVTLSCSQTLNHNVMYWYQQKSSQAPKLLFHYYDKDFNNEADTPDNFQSRRPNTSFCFLDIRSPGLGDTAMYLCATSRGGLAGLTGELFFGEGSRLTVL.

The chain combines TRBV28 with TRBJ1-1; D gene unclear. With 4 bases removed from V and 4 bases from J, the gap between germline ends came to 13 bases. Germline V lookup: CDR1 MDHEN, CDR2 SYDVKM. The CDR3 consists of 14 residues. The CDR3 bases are TGTGCCAGCAGTTCCGGTGGTGCGGGCACTGAAGCTTTCTTT. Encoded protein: CASSSGGAGTEAFF.

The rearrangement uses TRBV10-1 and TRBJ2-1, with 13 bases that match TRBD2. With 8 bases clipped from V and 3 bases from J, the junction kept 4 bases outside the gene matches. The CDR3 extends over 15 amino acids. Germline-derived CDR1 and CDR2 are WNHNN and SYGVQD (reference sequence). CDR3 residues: CASSGLAGDYNEQFF. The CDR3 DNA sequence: TGCGCCAGCTCAGGACTAGCGGGAGACTACAATGAGCAGTTCTTC.

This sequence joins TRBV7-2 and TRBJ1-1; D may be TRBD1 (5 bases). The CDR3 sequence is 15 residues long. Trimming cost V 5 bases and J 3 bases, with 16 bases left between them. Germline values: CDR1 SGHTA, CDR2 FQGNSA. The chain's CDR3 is CASSPRTSGHTEAFF. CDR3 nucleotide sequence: TGTGCCAGCAGCCCCCGGACATCCGGCCACACTGAAGCTTTCTTT.

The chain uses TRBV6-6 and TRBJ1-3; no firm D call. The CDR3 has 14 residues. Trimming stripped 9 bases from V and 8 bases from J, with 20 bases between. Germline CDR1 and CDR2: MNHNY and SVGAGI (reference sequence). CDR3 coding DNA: TGTGCCAGTAATACCAAAACCGCCGGGGACACCATATATTTT. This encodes CASNTKTAGDTIYF.

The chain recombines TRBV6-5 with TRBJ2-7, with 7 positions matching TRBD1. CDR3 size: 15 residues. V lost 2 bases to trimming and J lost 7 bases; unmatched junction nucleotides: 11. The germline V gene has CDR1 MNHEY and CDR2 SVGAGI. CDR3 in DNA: TGTGCCAGCAGTTACCGCACCGACAGGGTCAGGGAGCAGTACTTC. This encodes CASSYRTDRVREQYF.

In nucleotides, the CDR3 is TGTGCCAGCAGTTTGCCGGGACAGGGGAACACTGAAGCTTTCTTT. Encoded protein: CASSLPGQGNTEAFF. The chain couples TRBV6-6 to TRBJ1-1; 9 bases map to TRBD1. The germline V gene has CDR1 MNHNY and CDR2 SVGAGI (reference sequence). The CDR3 length is 15 residues. The V segment lost 4 bases and the J segment 1 base; nucleotides outside the gene matches: 4.

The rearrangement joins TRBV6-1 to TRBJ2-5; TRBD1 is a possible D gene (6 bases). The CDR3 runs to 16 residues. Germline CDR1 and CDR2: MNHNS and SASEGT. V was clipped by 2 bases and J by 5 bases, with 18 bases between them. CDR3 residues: CASSERPQGRGETQYF. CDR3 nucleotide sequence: TGTGCCAGCAGTGAAAGACCCCAGGGGCGCGGGGAGACCCAGTACTTC.

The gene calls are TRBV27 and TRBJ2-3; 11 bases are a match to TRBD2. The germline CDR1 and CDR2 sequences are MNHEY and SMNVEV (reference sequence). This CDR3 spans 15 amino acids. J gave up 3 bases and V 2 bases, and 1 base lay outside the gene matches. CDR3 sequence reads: CASSLRTSGTDTQYF. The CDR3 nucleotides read TGTGCCAGCAGTTTACGGACTAGCGGGACAGATACGCAGTATTTT.